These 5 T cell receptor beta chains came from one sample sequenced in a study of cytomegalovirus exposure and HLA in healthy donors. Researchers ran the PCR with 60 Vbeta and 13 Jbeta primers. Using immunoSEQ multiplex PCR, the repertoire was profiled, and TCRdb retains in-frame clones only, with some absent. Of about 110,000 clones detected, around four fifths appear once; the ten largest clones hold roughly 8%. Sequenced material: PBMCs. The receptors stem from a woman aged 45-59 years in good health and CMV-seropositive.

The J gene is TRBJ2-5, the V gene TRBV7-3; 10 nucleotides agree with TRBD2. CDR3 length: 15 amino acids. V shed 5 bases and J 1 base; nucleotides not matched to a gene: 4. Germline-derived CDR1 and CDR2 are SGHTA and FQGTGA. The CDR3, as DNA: TGTGCCAGCAGCCCACTAGCGGGACGCCAAGAGACCCAGTACTTC. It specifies CASSPLAGRQETQYF.

Here the CDR3 DNA reads TGTGCCAGCAGCCCTATAGCGGGAGGCCCCAATGAGCAGTTCTTC. This translates into CASSPIAGGPNEQFF. The chain links TRBV7-2 to TRBJ2-1; 10 bases match TRBD2. V dropped 5 bases and J dropped 6; count of bases not matched to a gene: 7. This CDR3 has 15 residues. Germline lookup yields CDR1 SGHTA and CDR2 FQGNSA.

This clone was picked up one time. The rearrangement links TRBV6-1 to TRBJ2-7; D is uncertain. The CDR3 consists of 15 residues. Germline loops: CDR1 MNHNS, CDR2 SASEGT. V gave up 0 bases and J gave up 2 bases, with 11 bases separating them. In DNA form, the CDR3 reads TGTGCCAGCAGTGAAGCGGCAGATAACGCCTACGAGCAGTACTTC. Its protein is CASSEAADNAYEQYF.

As DNA, the CDR3 is TGTGCCAGCAGCGTAGACAGCGCCAGGGGCGGGGAGCTGTTTTTT. Translated, it gives CASSVDSARGGELFF. The V and J genes are TRBV9 and TRBJ2-2; possible D gene TRBD1, 6 bases. The CDR3 consists of 15 residues. V gave up 0 bases and J gave up 7 bases, with 13 bases separating them. Germline V CDR1 and CDR2: SGDLS, YYNGEE.

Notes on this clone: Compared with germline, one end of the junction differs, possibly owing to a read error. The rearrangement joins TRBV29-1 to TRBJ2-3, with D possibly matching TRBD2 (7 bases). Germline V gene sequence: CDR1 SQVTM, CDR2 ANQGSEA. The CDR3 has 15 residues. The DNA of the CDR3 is TGCAGCGTGGAAGGGGGGGAGGTGTCCACAGATACGCAGTATTTT. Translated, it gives CSVEGGEVSTDTQYF.